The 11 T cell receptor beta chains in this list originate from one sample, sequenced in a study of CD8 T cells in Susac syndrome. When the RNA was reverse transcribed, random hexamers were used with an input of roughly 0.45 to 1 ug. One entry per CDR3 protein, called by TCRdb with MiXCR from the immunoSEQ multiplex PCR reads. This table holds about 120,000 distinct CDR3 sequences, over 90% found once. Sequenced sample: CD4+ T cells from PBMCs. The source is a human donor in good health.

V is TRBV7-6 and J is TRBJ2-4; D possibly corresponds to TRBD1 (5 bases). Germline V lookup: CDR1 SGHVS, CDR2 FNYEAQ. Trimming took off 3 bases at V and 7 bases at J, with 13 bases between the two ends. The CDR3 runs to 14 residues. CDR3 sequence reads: CASSFRQRKNIQYF. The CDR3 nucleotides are TGTGCCAGCAGCTTTCGACAGCGTAAGAACATTCAGTACTTC.

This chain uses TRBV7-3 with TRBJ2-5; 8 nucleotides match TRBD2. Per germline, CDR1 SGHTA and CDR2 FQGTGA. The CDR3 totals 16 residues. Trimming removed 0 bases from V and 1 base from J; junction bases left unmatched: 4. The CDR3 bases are TGTGCCAGCAGCTTAACGACGGGGGGGGCCCAAGAGACCCAGTACTTC. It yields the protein CASSLTTGGAQETQYF. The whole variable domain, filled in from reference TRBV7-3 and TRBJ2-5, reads GAGVSQTPSNKVTEKGKYVELRCDPISGHTALYWYRQSLGQGPEFLIYFQGTGAADDSGLPNDRFFAVRPEGSVSTLKIQRTERGDSAVYLCASSLTTGGAQETQYFGPGTRLLVL.

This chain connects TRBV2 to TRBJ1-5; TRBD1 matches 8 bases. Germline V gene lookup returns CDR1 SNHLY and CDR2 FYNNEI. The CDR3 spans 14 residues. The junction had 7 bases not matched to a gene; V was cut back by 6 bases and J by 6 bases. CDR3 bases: TGTGCCAGCAGCGGGACAGGAAGAGGTCAGCCCCAGCATTTT. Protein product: CASSGTGRGQPQHF.

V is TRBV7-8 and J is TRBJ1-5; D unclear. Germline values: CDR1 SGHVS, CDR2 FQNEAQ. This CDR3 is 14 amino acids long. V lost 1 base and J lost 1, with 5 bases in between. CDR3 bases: TGTGCCAGCAGCTTAGAGGCCAGCAATCAGCCCCAGCATTTT. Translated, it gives CASSLEASNQPQHF.

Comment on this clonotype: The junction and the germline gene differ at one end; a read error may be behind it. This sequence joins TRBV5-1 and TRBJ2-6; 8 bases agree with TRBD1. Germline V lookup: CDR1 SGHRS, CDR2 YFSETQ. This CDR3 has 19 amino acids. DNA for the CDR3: TGCGCCAGCAGCCGCGAATGGACAGGGAGTACCTCTGGGGCCAACGCCCTGACTTTC. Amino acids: CASSREWTGSTSGANALTF.

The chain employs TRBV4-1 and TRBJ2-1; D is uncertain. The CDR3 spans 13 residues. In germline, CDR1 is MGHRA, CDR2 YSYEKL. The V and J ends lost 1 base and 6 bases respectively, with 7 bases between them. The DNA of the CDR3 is TGCGCCAGCAGCCAAGGGAGACTCAATGAGCAGTTCTTC. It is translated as CASSQGRLNEQFF.

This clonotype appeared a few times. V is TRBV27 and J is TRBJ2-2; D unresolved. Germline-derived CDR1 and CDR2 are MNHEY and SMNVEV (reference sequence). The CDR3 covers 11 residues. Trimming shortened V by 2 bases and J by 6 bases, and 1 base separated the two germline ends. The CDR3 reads CASSLAGELFF. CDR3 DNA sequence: TGTGCCAGCAGTTTAGCCGGGGAGCTGTTTTTT.

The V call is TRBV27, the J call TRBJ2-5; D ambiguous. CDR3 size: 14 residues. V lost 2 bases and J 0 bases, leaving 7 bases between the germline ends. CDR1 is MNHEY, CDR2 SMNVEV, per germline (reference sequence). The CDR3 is CASSLGQYQETQYF. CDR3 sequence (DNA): TGTGCCAGCAGTTTAGGGCAATACCAAGAGACCCAGTACTTC.

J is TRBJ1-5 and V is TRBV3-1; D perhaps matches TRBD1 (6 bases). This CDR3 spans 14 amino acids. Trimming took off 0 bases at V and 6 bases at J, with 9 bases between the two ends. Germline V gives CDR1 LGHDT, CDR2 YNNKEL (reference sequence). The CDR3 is CASSQEGGGQPQHF. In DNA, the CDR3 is TGTGCCAGCAGCCAAGAGGGAGGGGGTCAGCCCCAGCATTTT.

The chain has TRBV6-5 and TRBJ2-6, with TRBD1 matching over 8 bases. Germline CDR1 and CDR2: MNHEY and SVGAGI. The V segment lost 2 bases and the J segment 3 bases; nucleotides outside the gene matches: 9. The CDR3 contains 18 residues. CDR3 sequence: CASSYLRTGTGGANVLTF. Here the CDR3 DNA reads TGTGCCAGCAGTTACCTGAGGACAGGGACTGGTGGGGCCAACGTCCTGACTTTC.

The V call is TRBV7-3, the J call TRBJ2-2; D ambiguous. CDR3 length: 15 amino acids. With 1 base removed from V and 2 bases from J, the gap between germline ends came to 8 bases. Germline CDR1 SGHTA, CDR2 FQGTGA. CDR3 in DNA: TGTGCCAGCAGCTTAAATGCGGTTAACACCGGGGAGCTGTTTTTT. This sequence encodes CASSLNAVNTGELFF.